The T cell receptor (beta chain) described here comes from a study of control samples from healthy donors and cancer patients. The method was immunoSEQ multiplex PCR; TCRdb's version includes in-frame clones alone and lacks a portion of them. The sample lists 98,000 or so clones; over 60% were seen once. Germline assignment: CDR1 MGHRA and CDR2 YSYEKL. The CDR3 is made up of 13 amino acids. V dropped 4 bases and J dropped 14 bases, with 15 bases sitting between them. Sequences were obtained from blood. The rearrangement links TRBV4-1 to TRBJ1-6, with D hard to call. This clonotype was sampled from a woman aged 25-40 years in good health. CDR3 DNA: TGCGCCAGCAGCCTACAACCCGGACTTACCCTCCACTTT. Amino acid sequence: CASSLQPGLTLHF.